This T cell receptor (beta chain) was documented in a study of T cell repertoires in cytomegalovirus infection. V shed 1 base and J 2 bases; nucleotides not matched to a gene: 10. This CDR3 contains 18 residues. From germline, CDR1 is KGHSH and CDR2 LQKENI. TCRdb re-called the reads with MiXCR, one entry per CDR3 protein. The sample records about 440,000 distinct CDR3 sequences, about 33% being singletons. This clonotype has more than one count but fewer than ten. The origin of this receptor is a human donor in good health (CMV status not recorded). Some clones in this sample may be carry-over from other donors' samples. V is TRBV18 and J is TRBJ2-3; 9 nucleotides agree with TRBD1. Input material: PBMCs. The CDR3 sequence: CASSPLGQGQGLTDTQYF. The CDR3 nucleotides are TGTGCCAGCTCACCACTCGGACAGGGACAGGGTCTCACAGATACGCAGTATTTT. The entire variable domain, with the rest obtained from reference TRBV18 and TRBJ2-3, is as follows: NAGVMQNPRHLVRRRGQEARLRCSPMKGHSHVYWYRQLPEEGLKFMVYLQKENIIDESGMPKERFSAEFPKEGPSILRIQQVVRGDSAAYFCASSPLGQGQGLTDTQYFGPGTRLTVL.